Following are 7 T cell receptor beta chains from one sample sequenced in a study of tumor-infiltrating lymphocytes in primary liver carcinoma (dated by TCRdb to 2015 to 2018). Instrument on record: Illumina HiSeq 2500. Starting from about 500 ng total RNA, TCRbeta-specific cDNA was produced by reverse transcription with a constant-region primer and ProtoScript II reverse transcriptase. Construction of the TCRbeta libraries relied on three nested rounds of multiplex PCR, following a slightly modified ARM-PCR procedure. The first two PCR rounds used multiplex TRBV1-TRBV30 forward primers with a Cbeta reverse primer, each for about 10 cycles. TCRdb passed the public sequencing reads through fastp at Q25 and MiXCR, retaining productive beta sequences. CDR3 protein duplicates are merged, each entry listing the most common genes and DNA. The sample table shows 330,000 or so distinct CDR3 sequences, and almost 65% are seen once. Of the sample, under 8.5% falls within the top ten clones.

Blood RNA was extracted from unsorted whole blood using TRIzol reagent, and germline DNA was obtained with the DNeasy Blood & Tissue kit. Source material: peripheral blood. Receptors were obtained from a man aged 40-50 years with primary liver carcinoma and hepatitis B virus infection.

In regard to this clonotype: This may arise from a read error, as a much more abundant clone is one base away. The chain is built from TRBV6-5 and TRBJ2-7; D remains ambiguous. Trimming shortened V by 0 bases and J by 2 bases, and 14 bases separated the two germline ends. The CDR3 has 16 amino acids. Looked up from germline, CDR1 is MNHEY and CDR2 is SVGAGI. CDR3 protein: CASSYSETSITYEQYF. The CDR3, as DNA: TGTGCCAGCAGTTACTCCGAGACCTCCATCACCTACGAGCAGTACTTC.

This clonotype was seen a few times. A read error may explain this, as a much larger clone is one base away. The chain employs TRBV6-6 and TRBJ2-7; 7 positions match TRBD1. Germline V CDR1 and CDR2: MNHNY, SVGAGI (reference sequence). J gave up 8 bases and V 6 bases, and 16 bases lay outside the gene matches. The length of the CDR3 is 15 residues. The CDR3 bases are TGTGCCAGCAGCCCACTGACAGGGTTTACCCACAAGCAGTACTTC. Encoded protein: CASSPLTGFTHKQYF.

Note on this clonotype: A much larger clone sits a single nucleotide away, making a read error possible. This sequence joins TRBV10-3 and TRBJ2-1; TRBD2 aligns across 11 bases. With V trimmed by 10 bases and J by 9 bases, 11 bases remained unmatched. In germline, CDR1 is ENHRY, CDR2 SYGVKD. The CDR3 loop spans 14 amino acids. The CDR3 reads CASDALAGAGEQFF. In nucleotides, the CDR3 is TGTGCCAGCGATGCACTAGCGGGAGCGGGTGAGCAGTTCTTC.

This clonotype occurred many times. The chain links TRBV11-2 to TRBJ2-2; no firm D call. Between the trimmed V and J ends, which lost 2 bases and 6 bases, there was a span of 7 bases. This CDR3 has 13 residues. Germline V gene lookup returns CDR1 SGHAT and CDR2 FQNNGV. This CDR3 reads CASSLTASGELFF. The DNA for the CDR3 is TGTGCCAGCAGCTTAACGGCCTCCGGGGAGCTGTTTTTT.

The genes are TRBV7-9 and TRBJ2-1; 9 nucleotides line up with TRBD2. There are 16 residues in the CDR3. With V trimmed by 1 base and J by 6 bases, 7 bases remained unmatched. Germline CDR1 is SEHNR and CDR2 is FQNEAQ (reference sequence). The CDR3 sequence: CASSLGCVTSGNEQFF. CDR3 bases: TGTGCCAGCAGCTTAGGATGTGTGACTAGCGGCAATGAGCAGTTCTTC.

In this sample, this clonotype turned up once. Given the absence of the conserved phenylalanine or tryptophan at the CDR3 end, a read error is likely. The CDR3 nucleotides are TGTGTCAGCAGCCAAGACCTCCACAGTGCTTGGGAAAAACTGTTTTCT. Encoded protein: CVSSQDLHSAWEKLFS. The gene calls are TRBV4-2 and TRBJ1-4, with D unresolved. CDR3 length: 16 amino acids. Germline CDR1 is LGHNA and CDR2 is YNFKEQ.

Worth noting for this clonotype: One end of the junction varies from germline; a read error may be responsible. The chain has TRBV11-2 and TRBJ2-1; D is unresolved. Germline V lookup: CDR1 SGHAT, CDR2 FQNNGV. The CDR3 consists of 11 residues. The CDR3 coding sequence is TGTGCCAGCAGCGCGAATAATGTGCAGTTCTTC. It codes for CASSANNVQFF. Full variable domain (rest looked up from reference TRBV11-2 and TRBJ2-1): EAGVAQSPRYKIIEKRQSVAFWCNPISGHATLYWYQQILGQGPKLLIQFQNNGVVDDSQLPKDRFSAERLKGVDSTLKIQPAKLEDSAVYLCASSANNVQFFGPGTRLTVL.